This entry lists 12 T cell receptor beta chains sequenced from one sample in a study of blood T cells in healthy people across ages. Sample-barcoded 5' priming and a J-beta primer mix drove a second PCR of about 6 to 12 cycles. TCRdb reprocessed the 5' RACE reads with MiXCR, giving one entry per CDR3 protein. This table holds nearly 1 million distinct CDR3 sequences, roughly 51% found once. Sequenced material: blood. Every receptor here comes from a woman aged 60-75 years in good health.

The chain combines TRBV5-6 with TRBJ2-1; TRBD2 is a possible D gene (6 bases). Germline V CDR1 and CDR2: SGHDT, YYEEEE. V lost 6 bases, J lost 5 bases, and 18 bases lay in between. The CDR3 is 15 residues long. CDR3 in amino acids: CASNFIPGLNNEQFF. Here the CDR3 DNA reads TGTGCCAGCAACTTCATACCGGGACTTAACAATGAGCAGTTCTTC. Full variable domain (missing parts from reference TRBV5-6 and TRBJ2-1): DAGVTQSPTHLIKTRGQQVTLRCSPKSGHDTVSWYQQALGQGPQFIFQYYEEEERQRGNFPDRFSGHQFPNYSSELNVNALLLGDSALYLCASNFIPGLNNEQFFGPGTRLTVL.

The V gene is TRBV7-2, the J gene TRBJ1-3; 7 bases are shared with TRBD1. Trimming removed 8 bases from V and 0 bases from J; junction bases left unmatched: 7. Germline values: CDR1 SGHTA, CDR2 FQGNSA. The CDR3 runs 15 residues. The CDR3 here is CASRTRGNSGNTIYF. Written as DNA, the CDR3 is TGTGCCAGCCGAACCAGGGGGAACTCTGGAAACACCATATATTTT. The variable domain in full, completed from reference TRBV7-2 and TRBJ1-3, reads GAGVSQSPSNKVTEKGKDVELRCDPISGHTALYWYRQSLGQGLEFLIYFQGNSAPDKSGLPSDRFSAERTGGSVSTLTIQRTQQEDSAVYLCASRTRGNSGNTIYFGEGSWLTVV.

This clonotype has at least ten counts. The chain combines TRBV27 with TRBJ2-3, with D maybe TRBD1 (5 bases). Germline V gene lookup returns CDR1 MNHEY and CDR2 SMNVEV (reference sequence). This CDR3 is 15 amino acids long. V was shortened by 3 bases and J by 0 bases, with 10 bases between the two germline ends. Here the CDR3 reads CASSFPGSSTDTQYF. For the CDR3, the DNA is TGTGCCAGCAGTTTTCCAGGGTCTAGCACAGATACGCAGTATTTT.

V gene TRBV29-1 combines with J gene TRBJ2-4; D gene uncertain. The end of the DNA aligns better with TRBJ2-7, so the J call may be wrong. Per germline, CDR1 SQVTM and CDR2 ANQGSEA. CDR3 length equals 12 residues. The chain's CDR3 is CSVGHGVYEQYF. In nucleotides, the CDR3 is TGCAGCGTTGGCCATGGAGTATACGAGCAGTACTTC.

The chain employs TRBV29-1 and TRBJ2-2; 9 positions match TRBD2. CDR1 is SQVTM and CDR2 is ANQGSEA in the germline V gene. V was pared by 4 bases and J by 2 bases, with 5 bases of the junction left unmatched. This CDR3 region has 15 residues. CDR3 loop: CSVGLAGQNTGELFF. The CDR3 region has the DNA TGCAGCGTTGGTCTAGCGGGACAAAACACCGGGGAGCTGTTTTTT.

Comments on this clonotype: An end of the junction does not agree with germline; a read error may underlie this. V and J are TRBV10-3 and TRBJ2-3; D gene ambiguous. CDR3 length: 15 amino acids. Per germline, CDR1 ENHRY and CDR2 SYGVKD. This CDR3 is CAFSEFGEGSDTQYF. CDR3 bases: TGTGCCTTCAGTGAGTTTGGGGAAGGATCAGATACGCAGTATTTT.

The gene calls are TRBV20-1 and TRBJ2-3; the D gene could be TRBD1 or TRBD2 (5 bases each). The CDR3 loop spans 14 amino acids. Trimming shortened V by 5 bases and J by 2 bases, and 14 bases separated the two germline ends. CDR1 and CDR2 from the germline V gene are DFQATT and SNEGSKA (reference sequence). CDR3 sequence reads: CSAPSSGTTDTQYF. CDR3 in DNA: TGCAGTGCTCCCTCGTCTGGGACCACAGATACGCAGTATTTT.

J is TRBJ2-7 and V is TRBV20-1, with TRBD1 matching 11 bases. The CDR3 sequence is 14 residues long. V shed 5 bases, J shed 3 bases, and the junction held 6 bases outside the gene matches. The V gene's germline CDR1 is DFQATT and CDR2 SNEGSKA (reference sequence). This chain's CDR3 is CSAATGTGGYEQYF. CDR3 sequence (DNA): TGCAGTGCTGCTACCGGGACAGGGGGCTACGAGCAGTACTTC.

The chain carries TRBV20-1 and TRBJ2-7; 7 bases align to TRBD2. Germline CDR1 and CDR2: DFQATT and SNEGSKA (reference sequence). This CDR3 is built from 15 residues. V gave up 1 base and J gave up 4 bases; unmatched junction bases: 10. CDR3 region: CSARALQRDPYEQYF. In DNA, the CDR3 is TGCAGTGCTAGAGCCCTCCAGCGGGACCCTTACGAGCAGTACTTC.

The chain joins TRBV28 to TRBJ2-4, with unresolved D. Gene TRBJ2-5 matches the end of the DNA better, so the J call may be wrong. Germline values: CDR1 MDHEN, CDR2 SYDVKM. The CDR3 sequence is 15 residues long. CDR3 sequence (DNA): TGTGCCAGCAGTTTCAGGCAAAAAATTGGGGAGACCCAGTACTTC. It codes for CASSFRQKIGETQYF.

This clonotype was picked up many times. The CDR3 region is CSVGQSYEQYF. CDR3 sequence (DNA): TGCAGCGTTGGACAGTCCTACGAGCAGTACTTC. V usage is TRBV29-1 and J usage is TRBJ2-7, with a weak D call TRBD1 (5 bases). The ends were cut back, 4 bases at V and 1 base at J, with 5 bases in the middle. The CDR3 loop spans 11 amino acids. Looked up from germline, CDR1 is SQVTM and CDR2 is ANQGSEA.

The chain couples TRBV4-1 to TRBJ1-2, with unresolved D. The CDR3 totals 14 residues. Germline V CDR1 and CDR2: MGHRA, YSYEKL. The V gene lost 4 bases and the J gene lost 3 bases, with 12 bases spanning the gap. CDR3 DNA: TGCGCCAGCAGCCGGCGCGGTGTAGACTATGGCTACACCTTC. This encodes CASSRRGVDYGYTF.